Given below is one T cell receptor (beta chain) in context. Its matching antigen is unknown. 5' RACE that incorporated UMI labels was used to prepare the TRB cDNA libraries. From the 5' RACE reads, TCRdb lists one entry per CDR3 protein and no DNA. The repertoire table contains roughly 110,000 distinct CDR3 sequences. The CDR3 consists of 14 residues. The germline gives CDR1 SGHTA, CDR2 FQGNSA. This specimen belongs to a study of CXCR3-negative and CXCR3-positive naive CD8 T cells. Turning to the study itself: Each library held about 1.5 +/- 0.3 million TRB reads, 120 million to 150 million in total.

Findings and caveats of the study: Naive cells positive for CXCR3 carried more hydrophobic TRB CDR3s than CXCR3-negative ones. Naive cells used TRBV-TRBJ genes in much the same way whether CXCR3-negative or CXCR3-positive; memory cells did not. Once cells were cryopreserved, CXCR3 expression went down partly, and most assays used fresh PBMCs.

V and J are TRBV7-2 and TRBJ1-5; TCRdb returns TRBD1, unconfirmable since there is no DNA. Material: naive CXCR3+ CD8+ T cells from blood. Regarding subset: CD45RO-CCR7+CD27+CD95- naive CD8+ T cells expressing CXCR3 (TNR3+). The source of this sequence is a human donor in good health. Some clones in this sample may be carry-over from other donors' samples. This CDR3 reads CASSLGQGKQPQHF.